These T cell receptor beta chains were read from a single sample in a study of human T cells and chemical hapten exposure. TCRdb passed the RACE reads through MiXCR, listing each CDR3 protein once. The sample includes 70,000 to 100,000 distinct CDR3 sequences, 7.5% to 9% of them seen just once. The sequenced sample was whole blood, obtained in connection with sensitization to the hapten diphenylcyclopropenone (DPC). The receptor source for this set is a woman aged 30 to 39 with alopecia areata. Some clones in this sample may be carry-over from other donors' samples. Both conserved end residues are part of each CDR3. D genes are given only for firm matches. A row's size may be missing; if present it is once, few, many or a size class.

v_call | d_call | clone_size | cdr3_aa
TRBV27 | - | - | CASSLQPNTEAFF
TRBV27 | TRBD1 | many | CASSLSTGNTEAFF
TRBV11-1 | - | many | CASSPGQWSPLHF
TRBV29-1 | TRBD1 | - | CSERTGAGADTQYF
TRBV20-1 | TRBD1 | many | CSAREGQGDTDTQYF
TRBV12-5 | TRBD1 | - | CASGRQGYGQPQHF
TRBV24-1 | - | many | CATSARNTGELFF
TRBV7-8 | - | many | CASSLGRASTDTQYF
TRBV6-5 | TRBD2 | - | CASNPGGTRYNEQFF
TRBV28 | TRBD2 | many | CASSQGLAGGSGYNEQFF
TRBV5-6 | - | many | CASSATDRSGYTF
TRBV7-9 | - | many | CASSLLGPEQYF
TRBV5-1 | - | many | CASSLWRLQETQYF
TRBV6-5 | - | - | CASSGTTEKLFF
TRBV5-4 | - | many | CASSLALSSLQYNEQFF
TRBV19 | - | many | CASCRPSNNEQFF
TRBV29-1 | TRBD1 | many | CSAGGGTGRDEAFF
TRBV19 | - | - | CASSSPGQLFRGAAKNIQYF
TRBV9 | - | many | CASSVAGGYQETQYF
TRBV29-1 | - | few | CSPGTLRGTEAFF
TRBV20-1 | TRBD2 | many | CSALGLAQEFDIQYF
TRBV7-9 | - | few | CASGRGGRGKRTDTQYF
TRBV19 | - | few | CASLGVSNQPQHF
TRBV5-4 | TRBD1 | many | CASSPGTGGYEQYF
TRBV12-3/TRBV12-4 | TRBD1 | few | CASSGDRANTEAFF
TRBV5-1 | - | - | CASSPKTGIETQYF
TRBV27 | - | - | CASSLSSPLHF
TRBV20-1 | - | many | CSARELAEAFF
TRBV12-3/TRBV12-4 | TRBD1 | few | CASSATGGDWRTEAFF
TRBV14 | - | few | CASSQVIREKLFF
TRBV30 | TRBD1 | few | CAWSGAGTGGEKLFF
TRBV3-1 | - | many | CASSHTPYSNQPQHF
TRBV11-2 | - | few | CASSLGGVSTDTQYF
TRBV12-3/TRBV12-4 | - | many | CASSFGGNTEAFF
TRBV6-5 | TRBD2 | many | CASSYSLGLAEETQYF
TRBV10-3 | TRBD2 | many | CAITQGLADTGELFF
TRBV7-9 | - | few | CASSPRDTGNEKLFF
TRBV7-9 | TRBD1 | many | CASSLPGQGGGGEQYF
TRBV14 | TRBD1 | - | CASSPLGTGGTYYGYTF
TRBV20-1 | - | many | CSAHPDRFSYNEQFF